The T cell receptor beta chain described here comes from a study of metastatic and nonmetastatic thyroid tumors. As for the study in general: A comparison of repertoires was made across blood and tumor or nodule tissue from malignant and benign thyroid patients.

Per the germline V gene, CDR1 is SGHAT and CDR2 is FQNNGV. CDR3 length equals 13 residues. The V gene lost 4 bases and the J gene lost 8 bases, with 13 bases spanning the gap. Until they underwent thyroid surgery, no patient had received any treatment. With MiXCR, TCRdb called clones anew from the PCR reads. The sample yields around 19,000 clones, approximately 11% seen once. The sequenced material came from blood. The chain recombines TRBV11-2 with TRBJ2-3; D is undetermined. The sequence derives from a female donor with papillary thyroid cancer or a benign thyroid nodule (not recorded which). Some clones in this sample may be carry-over from other donors' samples. This chain's CDR3 is CASSSILEATQYF. In nucleotides, the CDR3 is TGTGCCAGCAGCTCCATCCTCGAGGCTACGCAGTATTTT.